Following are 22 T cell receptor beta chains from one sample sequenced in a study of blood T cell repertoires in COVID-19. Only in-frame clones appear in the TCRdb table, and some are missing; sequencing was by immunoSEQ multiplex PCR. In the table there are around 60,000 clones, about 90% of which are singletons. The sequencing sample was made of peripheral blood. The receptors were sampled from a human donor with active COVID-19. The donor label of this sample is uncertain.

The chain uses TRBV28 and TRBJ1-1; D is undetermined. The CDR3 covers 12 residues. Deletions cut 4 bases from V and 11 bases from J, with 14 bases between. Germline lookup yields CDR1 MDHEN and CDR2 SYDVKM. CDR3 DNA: TGTGCCAGCAGTTCTACTGATCTGTGGGCTTTCTTT. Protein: CASSSTDLWAFF. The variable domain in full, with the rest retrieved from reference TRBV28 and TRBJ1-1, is DVKVTQSSRYLVKRTGEKVFLECVQDMDHENMFWYRQDPGLGLRLIYFSYDVKMKEKGDIPEGYSVSREKKERFSLILESASTNQTSMYLCASSSTDLWAFFGQGTRLTVV.

CDR3 protein: CASSQSGSYEQYF. CDR3 DNA sequence: TGTGCCAGCAGTCAAAGCGGCTCCTACGAGCAGTACTTC. This chain connects TRBV6-2 or TRBV6-3 to TRBJ2-7; possibly TRBD2 for D (5 bases). The CDR3 is made up of 13 amino acids. Trimming pared 5 bases from V and 0 bases from J, leaving 8 bases between. In germline, CDR1 is MNHEY, CDR2 SVGEGT.

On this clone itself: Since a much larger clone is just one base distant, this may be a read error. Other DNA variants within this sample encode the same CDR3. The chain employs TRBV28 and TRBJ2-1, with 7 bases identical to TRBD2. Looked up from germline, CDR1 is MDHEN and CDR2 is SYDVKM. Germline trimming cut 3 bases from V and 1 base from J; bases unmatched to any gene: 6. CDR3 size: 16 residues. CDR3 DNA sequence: TGTGCCAGCAGTTTCGAAGCGGGGCCGTCCTACAATGAGCAGTTCTTC. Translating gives CASSFEAGPSYNEQFF. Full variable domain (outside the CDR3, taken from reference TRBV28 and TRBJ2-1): DVKVTQSSRYLVKRTGEKVFLECVQDMDHENMFWYRQDPGLGLRLIYFSYDVKMKEKGDIPEGYSVSREKKERFSLILESASTNQTSMYLCASSFEAGPSYNEQFFGPGTRLTVL.

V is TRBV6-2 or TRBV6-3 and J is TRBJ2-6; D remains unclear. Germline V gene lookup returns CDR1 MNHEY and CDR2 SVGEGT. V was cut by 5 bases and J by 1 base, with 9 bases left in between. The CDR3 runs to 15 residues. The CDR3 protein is CASSHPLSGANVLTF. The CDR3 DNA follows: TGTGCCAGCAGTCATCCACTTTCTGGGGCCAACGTCCTGACTTTC.

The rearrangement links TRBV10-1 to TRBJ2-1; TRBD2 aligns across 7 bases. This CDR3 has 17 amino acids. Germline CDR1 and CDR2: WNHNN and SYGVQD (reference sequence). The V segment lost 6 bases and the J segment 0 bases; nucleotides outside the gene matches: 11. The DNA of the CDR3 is TGCGCCAGCAGATTATCCCCGGGACTAATCTCCTACAATGAGCAGTTCTTC. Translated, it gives CASRLSPGLISYNEQFF.

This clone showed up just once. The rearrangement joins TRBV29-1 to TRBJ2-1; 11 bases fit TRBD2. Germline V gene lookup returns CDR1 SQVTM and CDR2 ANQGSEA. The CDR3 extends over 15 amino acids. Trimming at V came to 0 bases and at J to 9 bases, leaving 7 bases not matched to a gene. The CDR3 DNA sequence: TGCAGCGTTGAAGAAGGCCTAGCGGGGGGCGGTGAGCAGTTCTTC. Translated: CSVEEGLAGGGEQFF.

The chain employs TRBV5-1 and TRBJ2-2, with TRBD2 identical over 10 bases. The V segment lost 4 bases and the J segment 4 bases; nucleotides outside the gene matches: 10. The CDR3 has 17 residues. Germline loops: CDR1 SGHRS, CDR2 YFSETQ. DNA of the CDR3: TGCGCCAGCAGCCCTACGAGCGGGAGGGCGAGCACCGGGGAGCTGTTTTTT. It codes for CASSPTSGRASTGELFF.

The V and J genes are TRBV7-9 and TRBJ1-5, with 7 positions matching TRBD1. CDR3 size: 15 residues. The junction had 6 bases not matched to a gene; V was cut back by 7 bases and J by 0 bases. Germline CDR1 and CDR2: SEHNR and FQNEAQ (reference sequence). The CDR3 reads CASIGTAHSNQPQHF. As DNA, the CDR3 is TGTGCCAGCATAGGGACAGCTCATAGCAATCAGCCCCAGCATTTT.

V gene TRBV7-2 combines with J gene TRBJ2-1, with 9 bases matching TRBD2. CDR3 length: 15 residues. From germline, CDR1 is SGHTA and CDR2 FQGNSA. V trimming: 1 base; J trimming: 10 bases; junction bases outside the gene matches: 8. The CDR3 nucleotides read TGTGCCAGCAGCTTAGAACGGCTAGCGGGGTGGGAGCAGTTCTTC. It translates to CASSLERLAGWEQFF.

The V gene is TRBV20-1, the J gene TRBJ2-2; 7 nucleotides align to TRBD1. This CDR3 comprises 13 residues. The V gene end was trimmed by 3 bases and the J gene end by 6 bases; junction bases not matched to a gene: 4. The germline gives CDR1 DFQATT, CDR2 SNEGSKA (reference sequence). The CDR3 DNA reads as TGCAGTGCTAGTGACAGGGTATCCGGGGAGCTGTTTTTT. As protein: CSASDRVSGELFF.

The CDR3 loop is CASSPGQVSNQPQHF. CDR3 nucleotides: TGTGCCAGCTCACCCGGACAGGTTAGCAATCAGCCCCAGCATTTT. The rearrangement joins TRBV18 to TRBJ1-5; 7 bases map to TRBD1. There are 15 residues in the CDR3. The V gene end was trimmed by 3 bases and the J gene end by 0 bases; junction bases not matched to a gene: 2. The germline CDR1 and CDR2 sequences are KGHSH and LQKENI.

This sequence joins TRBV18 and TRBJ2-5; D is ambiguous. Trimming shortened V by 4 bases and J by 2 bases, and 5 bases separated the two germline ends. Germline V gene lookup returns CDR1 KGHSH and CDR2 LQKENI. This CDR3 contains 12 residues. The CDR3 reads CASSRIQETQYF. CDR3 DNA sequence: TGTGCCAGCTCACGTATTCAAGAGACCCAGTACTTC.

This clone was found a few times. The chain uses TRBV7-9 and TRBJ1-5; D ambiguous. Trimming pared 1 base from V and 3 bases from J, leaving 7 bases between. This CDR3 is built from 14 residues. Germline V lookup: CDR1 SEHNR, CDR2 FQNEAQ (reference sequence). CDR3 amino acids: CASSLDGDNQPQHF. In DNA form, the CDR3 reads TGTGCCAGCAGCTTAGACGGTGACAATCAGCCCCAGCATTTT.

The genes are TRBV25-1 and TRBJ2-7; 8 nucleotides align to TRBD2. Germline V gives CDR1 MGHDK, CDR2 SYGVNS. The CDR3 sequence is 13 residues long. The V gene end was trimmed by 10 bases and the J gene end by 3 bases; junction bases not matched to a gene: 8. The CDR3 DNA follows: TGTGCCACCGCCGGGGGGGGTGGCTACGAGCAGTACTTC. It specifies CATAGGGGYEQYF.

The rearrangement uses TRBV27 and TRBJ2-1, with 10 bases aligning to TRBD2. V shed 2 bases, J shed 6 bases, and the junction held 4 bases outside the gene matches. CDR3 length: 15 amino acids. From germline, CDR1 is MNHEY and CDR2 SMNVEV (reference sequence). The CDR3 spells CASSLQAGGFNEQFF. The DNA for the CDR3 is TGTGCCAGCAGTTTACAAGCGGGAGGGTTCAATGAGCAGTTCTTC.

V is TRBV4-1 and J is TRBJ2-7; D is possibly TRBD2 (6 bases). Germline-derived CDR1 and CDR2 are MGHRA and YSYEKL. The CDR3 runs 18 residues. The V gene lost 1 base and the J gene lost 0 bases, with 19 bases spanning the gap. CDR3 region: CASSQVPRGSGNSYEQYF. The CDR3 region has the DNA TGCGCCAGCAGCCAAGTCCCCCGTGGTAGCGGTAACTCCTACGAGCAGTACTTC.

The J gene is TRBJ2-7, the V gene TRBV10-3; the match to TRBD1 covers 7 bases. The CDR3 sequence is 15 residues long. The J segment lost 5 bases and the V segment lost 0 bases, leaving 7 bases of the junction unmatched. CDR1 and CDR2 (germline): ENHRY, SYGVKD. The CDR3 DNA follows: TGTGCCATCAGTGAGTCTTTGACAGGGCGGGACGAGCAGTACTTC. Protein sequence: CAISESLTGRDEQYF.

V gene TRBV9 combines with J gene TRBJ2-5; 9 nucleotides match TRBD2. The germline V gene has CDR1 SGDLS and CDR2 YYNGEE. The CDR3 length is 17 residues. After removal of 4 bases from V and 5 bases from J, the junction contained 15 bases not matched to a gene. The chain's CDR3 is CASSPRGSGGLRETQYF. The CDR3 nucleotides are TGTGCCAGCAGCCCCCGTGGGAGCGGGGGGCTAAGGGAGACCCAGTACTTC.

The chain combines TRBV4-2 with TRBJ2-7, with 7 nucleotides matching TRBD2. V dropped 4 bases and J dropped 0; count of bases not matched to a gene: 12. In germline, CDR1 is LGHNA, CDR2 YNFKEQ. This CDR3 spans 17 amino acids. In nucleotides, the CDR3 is TGTGCCAGCAGCCCTCTGGGCTCGGGGGGAAGCTCCTACGAGCAGTACTTC. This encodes CASSPLGSGGSSYEQYF.

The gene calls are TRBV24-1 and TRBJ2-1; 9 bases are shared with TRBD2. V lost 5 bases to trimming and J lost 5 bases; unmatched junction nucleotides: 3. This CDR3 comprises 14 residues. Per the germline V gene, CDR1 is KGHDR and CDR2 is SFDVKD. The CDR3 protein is CATSGASGNNEQFF. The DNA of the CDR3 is TGTGCCACCAGTGGCGCTAGCGGGAACAATGAGCAGTTCTTC.

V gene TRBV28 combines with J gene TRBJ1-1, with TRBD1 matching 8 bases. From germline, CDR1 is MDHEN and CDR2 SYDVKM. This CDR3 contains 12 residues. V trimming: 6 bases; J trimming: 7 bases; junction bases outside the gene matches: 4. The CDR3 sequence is CASSPQGGEAFF. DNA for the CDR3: TGTGCCAGCAGCCCACAGGGGGGTGAAGCTTTCTTT.

The CDR3: CASSQGTVNEQFF. The CDR3, as DNA: TGTGCCAGCAGCCAAGGGACTGTCAATGAGCAGTTCTTC. V gene TRBV3-1 (or the pseudogene TRBV3-2) combines with J gene TRBJ2-1, with a tentative D call TRBD2 (5 bases). This CDR3 has 13 amino acids. The germline gives CDR1 LGHDT, CDR2 YNNKEL (reference sequence). Trimming removed 1 base from V and 6 bases from J, with 7 bases in between.